This T cell receptor beta chain is drawn from a study of blood T cell repertoires in COVID-19. The CDR3 has 16 residues. Trimming took 5 bases from V and 2 from J; bases not matched to a gene: 10. Germline loops: CDR1 LNHDA, CDR2 SQIVND (reference sequence). The method was immunoSEQ multiplex PCR; TCRdb's version includes in-frame clones alone and lacks a portion of them. The sample has 170,000 or so clones; approximately 85% are singletons. What was sequenced was PBMCs or T cells enriched from blood (not recorded which). V and J are TRBV19 and TRBJ1-2; 8 bases match TRBD1. The TCR originated in a man between 40 and 49 years old who had recovered from COVID-19. CDR3 protein: CASSQKQGGVNYGYTF. The CDR3, as DNA: TGTGCCAGTAGTCAAAAACAGGGGGGCGTCAACTATGGCTACACCTTC.